The 22 T cell receptor beta chains reported below all come from one sample, sequenced in a study of a mutant IDH1 vaccine in newly diagnosed glioma. Sample time point: week 35, safety follow-up. With topical imiquimod, each dose of the vaccine consisted of 300 ug of mutant IDH1 20-mer peptide. Clones were read by immunoSEQ multiplex PCR, and TCRdb kept only the in-frame ones, dropping some. This sample has roughly 32,000 clones, with about four fifths found just once. No antigen is known for these receptors. The source material was PBMCs, sampled from a glioma patient whose treatment included an IDH1 peptide vaccine. Every receptor here comes from a woman aged 18-35 years with glioma.

This clone was seen a handful of times. The chain has TRBV6-1 and TRBJ2-2; 8 positions agree with TRBD1. From germline, CDR1 is MNHNS and CDR2 SASEGT. The CDR3 covers 15 residues. V lost 8 bases, J lost 1 base, and 6 bases stayed unmatched. CDR3 coding DNA: TGTGCCAGCCGACAGGGGATGGGGAACACCGGGGAGCTGTTTTTT. It translates to CASRQGMGNTGELFF.

The chain uses TRBV28 and TRBJ1-2; perhaps TRBD1 as D (6 bases). Germline loops: CDR1 MDHEN, CDR2 SYDVKM. CDR3 length: 14 amino acids. Trimming removed 5 bases at V and 4 bases at J, with 14 bases between. The CDR3 coding sequence is TGTGCCAGCAGTCCCCAAGTGGACAGCTATGGCTACACCTTC. Its protein is CASSPQVDSYGYTF.

The CDR3 here is CATSTLAGEGDTQYF. The DNA of the CDR3 is TGTGCCACCAGCACTTTAGCGGGAGAGGGAGATACGCAGTATTTT. The chain has TRBV15 and TRBJ2-3; TRBD2 aligns across 9 bases. Losses at the gene ends were 4 bases for V and 5 bases for J; bases not matched to a gene: 7. The V gene's germline CDR1 is LNHNV and CDR2 YYDKDF (reference sequence). The CDR3 totals 15 residues. Combining the CDR3 with reference TRBV15 and TRBJ2-3 gives the whole variable domain DAMVIQNPRYQVTQFGKPVTLSCSQTLNHNVMYWYQQKSSQAPKLLFHYYDKDFNNEADTPDNFQSRRPNTSFCFLDIRSPGLGDTAMYLCATSTLAGEGDTQYFGPGTRLTVL.

This sequence joins TRBV18 and TRBJ2-7; 8 bases are shared with TRBD1. V shed 5 bases, J shed 0 bases, and the junction held 9 bases outside the gene matches. This CDR3 spans 16 amino acids. The germline gives CDR1 KGHSH, CDR2 LQKENI. The CDR3 sequence: CASSAAGGWGSYEQYF. The CDR3 region has the DNA TGTGCCAGCTCAGCGGCAGGGGGCTGGGGCTCCTACGAGCAGTACTTC.

The V and J genes are TRBV7-8 and TRBJ1-5; maybe TRBD1 (6 bases). Trimming shortened V by 2 bases and J by 5 bases, and 13 bases separated the two germline ends. The CDR3 loop spans 15 amino acids. Germline CDR1 is SGHVS and CDR2 is FQNEAQ. The CDR3 spells CASSLMRAGDQPQHF. Written as DNA, the CDR3 is TGTGCCAGCAGCTTAATGAGAGCAGGGGATCAGCCCCAGCATTTT. The entire variable domain, with the rest obtained from reference TRBV7-8 and TRBJ1-5, is as follows: GAGVSQSPRYKVAKRGQDVALRCDPISGHVSLFWYQQALGQGPEFLTYFQNEAQLDKSGLPSDRFFAERPEGSVSTLKIQRTQQEDSAVYLCASSLMRAGDQPQHFGDGTRLSIL.

The chain carries TRBV2 and TRBJ2-2; 12 nucleotides agree with TRBD2. The CDR3 consists of 17 residues. V dropped 6 bases and J dropped 2; count of bases not matched to a gene: 7. Germline loops: CDR1 SNHLY, CDR2 FYNNEI. The CDR3 loop is CASRRLAGGGNTGELFF. Written as DNA, the CDR3 is TGTGCCAGCAGGCGGCTAGCGGGGGGGGGAAACACCGGGGAGCTGTTTTTT.

The rearrangement links TRBV5-8 to TRBJ2-5; either TRBD1 or TRBD2 may supply D (5 bases each). The CDR3 is 16 residues long. In germline, CDR1 is SGHTS, CDR2 YDEGEE. Trimming cost V 3 bases and J 2 bases, with 17 bases left between them. CDR3 residues: CASSSRTGRAQETQYF. DNA of the CDR3: TGTGCCAGCAGCTCACGAACGGGGCGAGCTCAAGAGACCCAGTACTTC.

This rearrangement joins TRBV9 to TRBJ1-2; 10 nucleotides match TRBD1. V shed 3 bases and J 4 bases; nucleotides not matched to a gene: 6. The CDR3 loop spans 15 amino acids. Germline V gene data show CDR1 as SGDLS and CDR2 as YYNGEE. Here the CDR3 reads CASSAPGQGIYGYTF. The CDR3 DNA reads TGTGCCAGCAGCGCGCCGGGACAGGGGATCTATGGCTACACCTTC.

In this sample, this clone turned up a few times. The chain has TRBV3-1 (or the pseudogene TRBV3-2) and TRBJ1-2; D not certain. The CDR3 runs to 9 residues. Germline V CDR1 and CDR2: LGHDT, YNNKEL (reference sequence). The V gene lost 11 bases and the J gene lost 4 bases, with 5 bases spanning the gap. CDR3 loop: CAGGYGYTF. CDR3 DNA: TGTGCCGGAGGCTATGGCTACACCTTC.

The genes are TRBV28 and TRBJ1-2; TRBD1 might be the D (5 bases). V gave up 3 bases and J gave up 6 bases, with 11 bases separating them. CDR1 MDHEN and CDR2 SYDVKM come from the germline V gene. This CDR3 has 13 residues. The CDR3, as DNA: TGTGCCAGCAGTTTTGGGGGATACGATGGCTACACCTTC. Protein product: CASSFGGYDGYTF.

The CDR3 region is CASSSSRDRVGYTF. As DNA, the CDR3 is TGTGCCAGCAGTTCTAGCCGGGACAGGGTTGGCTACACCTTC. V and J are TRBV6-5 and TRBJ1-2; TRBD1 agrees at 9 bases. The V gene end was trimmed by 4 bases and the J gene end by 7 bases; junction bases not matched to a gene: 7. CDR1 MNHEY and CDR2 SVGAGI come from the germline V gene. The CDR3 is made up of 14 amino acids.

The table lists this clone with a count of one. The genes are TRBV4-1 and TRBJ1-1; D uncertain. With 3 bases removed from V and 4 bases from J, the gap between germline ends came to 15 bases. This CDR3 contains 15 residues. Germline V gives CDR1 MGHRA, CDR2 YSYEKL. The CDR3 DNA reads as TGCGCCAGCAGCCATAACCAGGTGAAGGGCACTGAAGCTTTCTTT. Protein product: CASSHNQVKGTEAFF.

This sequence joins TRBV7-6 and TRBJ1-5; D remains unclear. V was shortened by 5 bases and J by 0 bases, with 17 bases between the two germline ends. From germline, CDR1 is SGHVS and CDR2 FNYEAQ. The CDR3 extends over 17 amino acids. The CDR3 loop is CASSPNPGGDSNQPQHF. CDR3 coding DNA: TGTGCCAGCAGCCCTAACCCCGGTGGGGATAGCAATCAGCCCCAGCATTTT.

The gene calls are TRBV14 and TRBJ2-7; D gene uncertain. Trimming left V 0 bases short and J 0 bases short, with 9 bases between. Germline-derived CDR1 and CDR2 are SGHDN and FVKESK. CDR3 length equals 15 residues. CDR3 protein: CASSQEYPLSYEQYF. Written as DNA, the CDR3 is TGTGCCAGCAGCCAAGAATACCCCCTCTCCTACGAGCAGTACTTC.

The chain is built from TRBV10-3 and TRBJ2-3, with 10 bases aligning to TRBD2. The germline V gene encodes CDR1 ENHRY and CDR2 SYGVKD. The V and J ends lost 4 bases and 2 bases, in that order; junction bases with no gene match: 12. There are 18 residues in the CDR3. CDR3 in DNA: TGTGCCATCAGTGTGGGGACTAGCGTTTTTTCCCTCACAGATACGCAGTATTTT. Protein sequence: CAISVGTSVFSLTDTQYF.

The genes are TRBV13 and TRBJ2-3, with 7 bases lining up with TRBD2. Per the germline V gene, CDR1 is PRHDT and CDR2 is FYEKMQ (reference sequence). The ends lost 4 bases at V and 5 bases at J; junction bases unmatched: 6. This CDR3 region has 14 residues. CDR3 amino acids: CASSSGLVLDTQYF. Written as DNA, the CDR3 is TGTGCCAGCAGCTCAGGACTAGTTTTAGATACGCAGTATTTT.

This chain uses TRBV12-2 with TRBJ2-3; the table's D gene call, TRBD2, was not cross checked with the DNA. TRBV12-2 is termed a pseudogene. This CDR3 region has 14 residues. The CDR3 nucleotides are TGTGCAAGTCGCTTAATCGGGGGAAAGAATACGCAGTATTTT. Translation gives CASRLIGGKNTQYF.

The chain joins TRBV19 to TRBJ1-1, with D possibly being TRBD1 (5 bases). The V end was cut by 3 bases, the J end by 7 bases, with 12 bases between. CDR3 length: 13 amino acids. Germline CDR1 and CDR2: LNHDA and SQIVND (reference sequence). This CDR3 is CASSMRGAGEAFF. The CDR3 bases are TGTGCCAGTAGTATGAGGGGCGCGGGTGAAGCTTTCTTT. Full variable domain (rest looked up from reference TRBV19 and TRBJ1-1): DGGITQSPKYLFRKEGQNVTLSCEQNLNHDAMYWYRQDPGQGLRLIYYSQIVNDFQKGDIAEGYSVSREKKESFPLTVTSAQKNPTAFYLCASSMRGAGEAFFGQGTRLTVV.

The chain is built from TRBV27 and TRBJ2-7; 10 bases map to TRBD2. J was trimmed by 2 bases and V by 4 bases; bases with no gene match: 2. Germline V CDR1 and CDR2: MNHEY, SMNVEV (reference sequence). The CDR3 is made up of 14 amino acids. CDR3 protein: CASSSTSGAYEQYF. CDR3 DNA: TGTGCCAGCAGTTCTACTAGCGGGGCCTACGAGCAGTACTTC.

This rearrangement joins TRBV5-6 to TRBJ2-1, with no clear D. This CDR3 is 13 amino acids long. Looked up from germline, CDR1 is SGHDT and CDR2 is YYEEEE. Trimming cost V 0 bases and J 3 bases, with 4 bases left between them. The CDR3 is CASSLGFYNEQFF. As DNA, the CDR3 is TGTGCCAGCAGCTTGGGATTCTACAATGAGCAGTTCTTC.

The chain uses TRBV28 and TRBJ2-7; TRBD1 or TRBD2 may be the D gene (6 bases each). Trimming pared 7 bases from V and 3 bases from J, leaving 22 bases between. The CDR3 sequence is 16 residues long. CDR1 MDHEN and CDR2 SYDVKM come from the germline V gene. The CDR3 sequence is CASTQGAGHRIYEQYF. CDR3 bases: TGTGCCAGCACTCAAGGGGCGGGACACCGAATCTACGAGCAGTACTTC.

Only one count was recorded for this clone. The rearrangement uses TRBV19 and TRBJ2-7; D gene ambiguous. CDR1 is LNHDA, CDR2 SQIVND, per germline (reference sequence). V lost 4 bases and J 6 bases, leaving 7 bases between the germline ends. The CDR3 length is 11 residues. CDR3 in DNA: TGTGCCAGTAGTACCCCGAGCGAGCAGTACTTC. Its translation: CASSTPSEQYF. Using reference TRBV19 and TRBJ2-7 for the parts outside the CDR3, the full variable domain is DGGITQSPKYLFRKEGQNVTLSCEQNLNHDAMYWYRQDPGQGLRLIYYSQIVNDFQKGDIAEGYSVSREKKESFPLTVTSAQKNPTAFYLCASSTPSEQYFGPGTRLTVT.